This is a list of T cell receptor beta chains from one sample in a study of radiotherapy plus CTLA-4 blockade in lung cancer. This table comes from immunoSEQ multiplex PCR, and its TCRdb copy is limited to in-frame clones, with some not included. The data show about 68,000 clones, about 80% seen once. Material: peripheral blood, obtained from a patient treated with radiotherapy plus ipilimumab. The receptors shown here come from a human donor with non-small cell lung cancer who had a complete response to radiotherapy plus ipilimumab. Both conserved end residues are part of each CDR3. The D gene is left open where the match is weak. Some rows have no size entry. The others give once, few or many, or a class for an expanded clone.

.	13	TRBV12-5	TRBJ1-2	.	CASARDGLYGYTF	TGTGCTAGTGCACGGGACGGCCTCTATGGCTACACCTTC
.	14	TRBV29-1	TRBJ2-1	.	CSGAMGVDSHEQFF	TGCAGCGGGGCCATGGGAGTTGATAGCCATGAGCAGTTCTTC
.	15	TRBV6-6	TRBJ2-5	.	CASSSPDQAGETQYF	TGTGCCAGCAGTTCCCCCGACCAGGCGGGAGAGACCCAGTACTTC
once	14	TRBV5-1	TRBJ1-2	TRBD1	CASSSAGTGYGYTF	TGCGCCAGCAGCTCCGCCGGGACAGGGTATGGCTACACCTTC
few	16	TRBV15	TRBJ1-1	TRBD1	CATSSPRNQGATEAFF	TGTGCCACCAGCAGTCCCCGAAACCAGGGGGCAACTGAAGCTTTCTTT
.	13	TRBV2	TRBJ2-2	.	CASRPSSTGELFF	TGTGCCAGCAGACCGAGCTCCACCGGGGAGCTGTTTTTT
.	15	TRBV7-2	TRBJ2-5	.	CASSLNWAREETQYF	TGTGCCAGCAGCTTAAACTGGGCTAGGGAAGAGACCCAGTACTTC
few	13	TRBV29-1	TRBJ1-2	.	CSVGSRALSGYTF	TGCAGCGTTGGAAGCAGGGCTTTGAGTGGCTACACCTTC
.	15	TRBV6-1	TRBJ1-5	TRBD1	CASVNRGQGNQPQHF	TGTGCCAGCGTAAACAGGGGGCAGGGGAATCAGCCCCAGCATTTT
.	13	TRBV5-6	TRBJ2-7	.	CASSLTGSYEQYF	TGTGCCAGCAGCTTAACCGGCAGCTACGAGCAGTACTTC
once	13	TRBV5-8	TRBJ1-1	.	CASNMQGNTEAFF	TGTGCCAGCAACATGCAGGGGAATACTGAAGCTTTCTTT
.	18	TRBV29-1	TRBJ2-1	TRBD2	CSVSGTARGAGRAHEQFF	TGCAGCGTAAGCGGGACCGCCCGAGGGGCCGGGAGGGCCCATGAGCAGTTCTTC
.	13	TRBV21-1	TRBJ1-2	.	CAIGGRDDYGYTF	TGTGCCATCGGGGGCAGGGACGACTATGGCTACACCTTC
medium-sized	15	TRBV9	TRBJ2-1	.	CASSVVPADYNEQFF	TGTGCCAGCAGCGTAGTCCCGGCGGACTACAATGAGCAGTTCTTC
.	12	TRBV10-3	TRBJ2-5	.	CAISEGDETQYF	TGTGCCATCAGTGAAGGGGACGAGACCCAGTACTTC